One sample yielded the 27 T cell receptor beta chains listed below, sequenced in a study of breast tumors, draining lymph nodes, adjacent tissues. TCRdb used MiXCR to reprocess the multiplex PCR reads, holding one entry per CDR3 protein. The sample lists some 100,000 distinct CDR3 sequences, around 20% occurring once. Samples came from axillary lymph nodes draining the breast cancer. Sample: axillary lymph node tissue. These receptors were taken from a female donor with breast cancer. Some clones in this sample may be carry-over from other donors' samples.

This clonotype was seen repeatedly, ten times or more. The J gene is TRBJ2-7, the V gene TRBV14; D is possibly TRBD1 (6 bases). The germline V gene encodes CDR1 SGHDN and CDR2 FVKESK. V gave up 3 bases and J gave up 3 bases, with 12 bases separating them. The CDR3 extends over 14 amino acids. This CDR3 reads CASSQVAGVYEQYF. The CDR3 DNA reads as TGTGCCAGCAGCCAGGTCGCAGGGGTCTACGAGCAGTACTTC.

Notes on this clonotype: At one end the junction does not follow the germline gene, possibly because of a read error. The rearrangement uses TRBV9 and TRBJ2-5; 13 nucleotides agree with TRBD2. Germline V lookup: CDR1 SGDLS, CDR2 YYNGEE. The CDR3 loop spans 16 amino acids. DNA for the CDR3: TGTGCCAGCAGCACCCGGACTAGCGGGGGTGCAGAGACCCTGTACTTC. Translation gives CASSTRTSGGAETLYF.

The chain carries TRBV19 and TRBJ2-3, with a possible D match to TRBD2 (6 bases). V gave up 6 bases and J gave up 0 bases, with 16 bases separating them. Germline V CDR1 and CDR2: LNHDA, SQIVND (reference sequence). The CDR3 length is 16 residues. CDR3 sequence: CASSFGPGLSTDTQYF. Written as DNA, the CDR3 is TGTGCCAGTAGCTTTGGCCCGGGACTCAGCACAGATACGCAGTATTTT.

This clonotype was counted only a few times. The chain couples TRBV5-4 to TRBJ2-5; 10 bases are a match to TRBD2. Germline CDR1 is SGHNT and CDR2 is YYREEE (reference sequence). The length of the CDR3 is 15 residues. Trimming removed 4 bases from V and 3 bases from J; junction bases left unmatched: 6. DNA for the CDR3: TGTGCCAGCAGCACATTAGCGGGGGGCGAAGAGACCCAGTACTTC. Its translation: CASSTLAGGEETQYF.

This clonotype was detected ten times or more. The chain has TRBV12-3 or TRBV12-4 and TRBJ2-1; 7 positions agree with TRBD2. V shed 7 bases and J 0 bases; nucleotides not matched to a gene: 18. CDR3 length: 19 residues. The CDR3 bases are TGTGCCAGCACACATGGAACAAGGTCCACGGGGGGCTCCTACAATGAGCAGTTCTTC. It translates to CASTHGTRSTGGSYNEQFF.

Turning to this clonotype: Compared with germline, one end of the junction differs, possibly owing to a read error. This chain links TRBV18 with TRBJ1-4; 8 bases are shared with TRBD1. CDR1 and CDR2 (germline): KGHSH, LQKENI. This CDR3 has 15 residues. Here the CDR3 reads CASPPQGGTGEKLFF. The DNA for the CDR3 is TGTGCCAGCCCACCACAAGGGGGGACAGGTGAAAAACTGTTTTTT. Variable domain in full (rest from reference TRBV18 and TRBJ1-4): NAGVMQNPRHLVRRRGQEARLRCSPMKGHSHVYWYRQLPEEGLKFMVYLQKENIIDESGMPKERFSAEFPKEGPSILRIQQVVRGDSAAYFCASPPQGGTGEKLFFGSGTQLSVL.

This clonotype has ten or more counts. The gene calls are TRBV7-8 and TRBJ1-6; D unclear. CDR3 length: 15 amino acids. Looked up from germline, CDR1 is SGHVS and CDR2 is FQNEAQ. The V gene lost 1 base and the J gene lost 6 bases, with 10 bases spanning the gap. The CDR3 DNA reads TGTGCCAGCAGCTTAGGAGATGTTTTTAATTCACCCCTCCACTTT. Its translation: CASSLGDVFNSPLHF.

Points on this clonotype: Just one base apart from a much larger clone, this may be a read error. The chain links TRBV20-1 to TRBJ1-5; 7 nucleotides align to TRBD1. This CDR3 is built from 13 residues. CDR1 is DFQATT, CDR2 SNEGSKA, per germline (reference sequence). V trimming: 5 bases; J trimming: 3 bases; junction bases outside the gene matches: 4. CDR3 amino acids: CSADREFNQPQHF. The CDR3 coding sequence is TGCAGTGCTGACAGGGAATTCAATCAGCCCCAGCATTTT.

This clonotype was detected many times. The chain links TRBV19 to TRBJ2-7; 9 positions agree with TRBD1. The CDR3 loop spans 14 amino acids. V was clipped by 3 bases and J by 4 bases; unmatched bases: 4. The V gene's germline CDR1 is LNHDA and CDR2 SQIVND (reference sequence). For the CDR3, the DNA is TGTGCCAGTAGTATGGGGACAGGGAGTTACGAGCAGTACTTC. Translating gives CASSMGTGSYEQYF.

In its sample, this clonotype was seen many times. The V and J genes are TRBV7-3 and TRBJ2-1; TRBD1 or TRBD2 may be the D gene (5 bases each). There are 13 residues in the CDR3. Trimming removed 2 bases at V and 7 bases at J, with 9 bases between. Germline V lookup: CDR1 SGHTA, CDR2 FQGTGA. CDR3 nucleotides: TGTGCCAGCAGCTTAGGGACCGCAAATGAGCAGTTCTTC. Translating it yields CASSLGTANEQFF.

This clonotype was recorded at least ten times. The J gene is TRBJ1-2, the V gene TRBV5-1; D perhaps matches TRBD1 (5 bases). V was clipped by 0 bases and J by 8 bases, with 11 bases between them. Per germline, CDR1 SGHRS and CDR2 YFSETQ. There are 13 residues in the CDR3. The CDR3 DNA reads as TGCGCCAGCAGCTTGGGGGCAGGGTACGGCTACACCTTC. The encoded protein is CASSLGAGYGYTF.

As DNA, the CDR3 is TGTGCCAGCAGCGACTACGGGACAGGAGCTTTCTTT. This codes for CASSDYGTGAFF. The chain employs TRBV7-8 and TRBJ1-1, with 8 positions matching TRBD1. CDR1 and CDR2 from the germline V gene are SGHVS and FQNEAQ. V lost 5 bases, J lost 10 bases, and 6 bases stayed unmatched. The CDR3 totals 12 residues.

To note about this clonotype: A much larger clone lies a single base off, so this may be a read error. V usage is TRBV19 and J usage is TRBJ2-1, with D perhaps TRBD1 (6 bases). The CDR3 is made up of 16 amino acids. The germline gives CDR1 LNHDA, CDR2 SQIVND (reference sequence). The CDR3 loop reads CASSIGTGTNYNEQSF. The CDR3 region has the DNA TGTGCCAGTAGTATAGGGACCGGGACAAACTACAATGAGCAGTCCTTC.

This clonotype was recorded many times. The chain carries TRBV29-1 and TRBJ2-6; D call uncertain. Germline CDR1 is SQVTM and CDR2 is ANQGSEA. The length of the CDR3 is 12 residues. The ends were cut back, 3 bases at V and 4 bases at J, with 4 bases in the middle. Here the CDR3 DNA reads TGCAGCGTTGACGACGGGGCCAACGTCCTGACTTTC. Its protein product is CSVDDGANVLTF.

This clonotype was counted many times. CDR3 protein: CASSPGYGYTF. CDR3 DNA sequence: TGTGCCAGCAGCCCAGGTTATGGCTACACCTTC. J is TRBJ1-2 and V is TRBV7-2; D remains unclear. V lost 5 bases, J lost 5 bases, and 6 bases lay in between. Germline-derived CDR1 and CDR2 are SGHTA and FQGNSA. The CDR3 is 11 amino acids. The full variable domain, in which reference TRBV7-2 and TRBJ1-2 provide the parts outside the CDR3, is GAGVSQSPSNKVTEKGKDVELRCDPISGHTALYWYRQSLGQGLEFLIYFQGNSAPDKSGLPSDRFSAERTGGSVSTLTIQRTQQEDSAVYLCASSPGYGYTFGSGTRLTVV.

This clonotype occurred many times. V usage is TRBV6-6 and J usage is TRBJ1-2; a possible D gene is TRBD1 (6 bases). The germline V gene encodes CDR1 MNHNY and CDR2 SVGAGI (reference sequence). There are 14 residues in the CDR3. With 2 bases removed from V and 7 bases from J, the gap between germline ends came to 14 bases. CDR3 DNA: TGTGCCAGCAGTTACCTCGGGGGCCAGGGTGGCTACACCTTC. It specifies CASSYLGGQGGYTF.

This clonotype appeared many times. The chain uses TRBV5-4 and TRBJ2-1; TRBD2 matches 9 bases. Unmatched junction bases numbered 6, after V lost 2 bases and J lost 9 bases. This CDR3 region has 14 residues. In germline, CDR1 is SGHNT, CDR2 YYREEE (reference sequence). CDR3 sequence (DNA): TGTGCCAGCAGCTTTAGCGGGGGCGGGGTTGAGCAGTTCTTC. As protein: CASSFSGGGVEQFF.

This clonotype has at least ten counts. The chain is built from TRBV6-5 and TRBJ2-3, with a tentative D call TRBD2 (5 bases). The CDR3 length is 15 residues. The germline V gene encodes CDR1 MNHEY and CDR2 SVGAGI. V was clipped by 0 bases and J by 4 bases, with 11 bases between them. This chain's CDR3 is CASSYSNGVADTQYF. The CDR3 DNA reads TGTGCCAGCAGTTACTCGAACGGGGTGGCAGATACGCAGTATTTT.

In its sample, this clonotype was seen a few times. Since a much larger clone is just one base distant, this may be a read error. V gene TRBV9 combines with J gene TRBJ1-6; the match to TRBD1 covers 7 bases. CDR1 SGDLS and CDR2 YYNGEE come from the germline V gene. CDR3 length: 15 amino acids. The DNA for the CDR3 is TGTGCCAGCAGAAAGGGGACAGCCTATAATCCACCCCTCCACTTT. Its protein is CASRKGTAYNPPLHF. Looking up the rest from reference TRBV9 and TRBJ1-6 gives the full variable domain: DSGVTQTPKHLITATGQRVTLRCSPRSGDLSVYWYQQSLDQGLQFLIQYYNGEERAKGNILERFSAQQFPDLHSELNLSSLELGDSALYFCASRKGTAYNPPLHFGNGTRLTVT.

To note about this clonotype: This may be a read error: a much more frequent sequence differs by one nucleotide. J is TRBJ2-3 and V is TRBV11-2; D is unresolved. CDR1 and CDR2 (germline): SGHAT, FQNNGV. The CDR3 is made up of 14 amino acids. CDR3 nucleotides: TGTGCCAGCAGCTTAGCGGGCGCTTCAGATACGCGGTATTTT. Its translation: CASSLAGASDTRYF.

This clonotype was counted at least ten times. The gene calls are TRBV6-5 and TRBJ2-3; D is uncertain. The CDR3 totals 13 residues. From germline, CDR1 is MNHEY and CDR2 SVGAGI. The V end was cut by 2 bases, the J end by 3 bases, with 6 bases between. CDR3 amino acids: CASSYDLTDTQYF. Written as DNA, the CDR3 is TGTGCCAGCAGTTACGACTTGACAGATACGCAGTATTTT.

The sample holds many counts of this clonotype. This sequence joins TRBV4-1 and TRBJ2-3; D is perhaps TRBD2 (6 bases). Between the trimmed V and J ends, which lost 0 bases and 5 bases, there was a span of 18 bases. The length of the CDR3 is 17 residues. Germline CDR1 MGHRA, CDR2 YSYEKL. This CDR3 reads CASSQDLGGPMGDTQYF. The CDR3 nucleotides are TGCGCCAGCAGCCAAGATCTGGGAGGCCCCATGGGAGATACGCAGTATTTT.

This clonotype was counted only a few times. The rearrangement links TRBV3-1 to TRBJ2-2, with 9 nucleotides matching TRBD1. The V segment lost 6 bases and the J segment 5 bases; nucleotides outside the gene matches: 7. The CDR3 spans 15 residues. Looked up from germline, CDR1 is LGHDT and CDR2 is YNNKEL (reference sequence). The CDR3: CASSPRTGATGELFF. CDR3 DNA sequence: TGTGCCAGCAGTCCGCGGACAGGGGCTACCGGGGAGCTGTTTTTT.

This clonotype was observed at least ten times. The rearrangement links TRBV4-1 to TRBJ2-5; 9 bases are a match to TRBD1. Per germline, CDR1 MGHRA and CDR2 YSYEKL. With V trimmed by 1 base and J by 5 bases, 8 bases remained unmatched. This CDR3 has 16 residues. CDR3: CASSQGGQGGGETQYF. CDR3 DNA: TGCGCCAGCAGCCAAGGGGGACAGGGAGGGGGGGAGACCCAGTACTTC.

This clonotype was recorded a few times. The chain links TRBV6-5 to TRBJ2-2; no firm D call. The V end was cut by 6 bases, the J end by 6 bases, with 14 bases between. Germline V gene sequence: CDR1 MNHEY, CDR2 SVGAGI. CDR3 length equals 14 residues. CDR3 DNA sequence: TGTGCCAGCAGCCCCAGACCGAGGCCCGGGGAGCTGTTTTTT. Encoded protein: CASSPRPRPGELFF.

This clonotype has ten or more counts. The chain carries TRBV6-2 or TRBV6-3 and TRBJ1-6; D unclear. The CDR3 has 15 amino acids. The V gene lost 2 bases and the J gene lost 10 bases, with 15 bases spanning the gap. From germline, CDR1 is MNHEY and CDR2 SVGEGT. The CDR3 loop is CASSYMRTTGSPLHF. In DNA form, the CDR3 reads TGTGCCAGCAGTTACATGAGGACCACTGGGTCACCCCTCCACTTT.

This clonotype turned up a few times. The rearrangement joins TRBV28 to TRBJ2-3, with 11 nucleotides matching TRBD2. Germline V gives CDR1 MDHEN, CDR2 SYDVKM. This CDR3 has 19 amino acids. Trimming took 6 bases from V and 0 from J; bases not matched to a gene: 14. CDR3 nucleotide sequence: TGTGCCAGCAGACTAAAGGGGCTAGCGGGAGGCCACAGCACAGATACGCAGTATTTT. Translated: CASRLKGLAGGHSTDTQYF.